The 10 T cell receptor beta chains in this list originate from one sample, sequenced in a study of cytomegalovirus exposure and HLA in healthy donors (dated by TCRdb to about 2017). Receptor libraries were prepared by the immunoSEQ multiplex PCR assay. A mixture of 60 forward primers for TCR Vbeta segments and 13 reverse primers for TCR Jbeta segments was used in the multiplex PCR. In its TCRdb copy, this immuneACCESS table keeps in-frame sequences only and misses some clones. Where compared with another copy, unresolved V genes explain less than half of these, and the others have no known cause. The sample has under 150,000 clones on record, 83% of them singletons. The ten largest clones capture around 1.3% of the sample. The sample taken for sequencing was PBMCs. The receptor set was obtained from a girl aged 2 to 10 in good health and CMV-seronegative.

The chain uses TRBV6-1 and TRBJ2-7, with 8 bases identical to TRBD2. The CDR3 has 14 residues. J lost 0 bases, V lost 7 bases, and 5 bases had no gene match. The germline V gene has CDR1 MNHNS and CDR2 SASEGT. Here the CDR3 DNA reads TGTGCCAGCATTGGCGCGGGGGGCTCCTACGAGCAGTACTTC. It encodes CASIGAGGSYEQYF.

This chain uses TRBV5-1 with TRBJ1-1, with 9 bases aligning to TRBD1. Germline assignment: CDR1 SGHRS and CDR2 YFSETQ. V was clipped by 4 bases and J by 2 bases; unmatched bases: 12. CDR3 length: 17 residues. CDR3 protein: CASSLTTGGGPNTEAFF. In DNA, the CDR3 is TGCGCCAGCAGCCTCACGACAGGGGGAGGCCCAAACACTGAAGCTTTCTTT.

The V call is TRBV28, the J call TRBJ2-5; D perhaps matches TRBD1 (6 bases). Germline CDR1 MDHEN, CDR2 SYDVKM. This CDR3 is built from 15 residues. Trimming removed 2 bases at V and 0 bases at J, with 10 bases between. Here the CDR3 reads CASSLPQGNQETQYF. CDR3 nucleotides: TGTGCCAGCAGTTTACCCCAGGGGAACCAAGAGACCCAGTACTTC.

The table lists this clone with a few counts. V usage is TRBV6-1 and J usage is TRBJ1-1; D not certain. This CDR3 has 15 residues. The V end lost 0 bases, the J end lost 4 bases, and 12 bases lay between the germline ends. Per germline, CDR1 MNHNS and CDR2 SASEGT. The CDR3 protein is CASSEARHGGTEAFF. The CDR3, as DNA: TGTGCCAGCAGTGAAGCAAGGCACGGCGGCACTGAAGCTTTCTTT.

This sequence joins TRBV28 and TRBJ2-1, with D tentatively TRBD2 (5 bases). This CDR3 has 15 residues. Trimming took 6 bases from V and 1 from J, leaving 13 bases between them. Germline V gene lookup returns CDR1 MDHEN and CDR2 SYDVKM. The CDR3 nucleotides are TGTGCCAGCAGGCCAGCGGACGGATCCTACAATGAGCAGTTCTTC. Translating it yields CASRPADGSYNEQFF.

In the case of this clone: The same CDR3 arises from other DNA sequences in this sample as well. The V gene is TRBV12-5, the J gene TRBJ1-1; maybe TRBD1 (5 bases). CDR1 is LGHNT, CDR2 FRNRAP, per germline. The CDR3 sequence is 15 residues long. Deletions cut 5 bases from V and 4 bases from J, with 17 bases between. CDR3 sequence: CASGRLNGGFTEAFF. Here the CDR3 DNA reads TGTGCTAGTGGTCGTCTGAACGGGGGGTTCACTGAAGCTTTCTTT.

V is TRBV15 and J is TRBJ1-5; weak D call: TRBD1 (6 bases). Germline V lookup: CDR1 LNHNV, CDR2 YYDKDF (reference sequence). V was shortened by 3 bases and J by 2 bases, with 11 bases between the two germline ends. The CDR3 totals 15 residues. The CDR3, as DNA: TGTGCCACCAGCAGCCCCAGACAGGGCAATCAGCCCCAGCATTTT. Amino acids: CATSSPRQGNQPQHF.

The gene calls are TRBV10-3 and TRBJ2-7; TRBD2 aligns across 14 bases. V lost 3 bases, J lost 3 bases, and 4 bases stayed unmatched. The CDR3 is 16 amino acids. Germline values: CDR1 ENHRY, CDR2 SYGVKD. The CDR3 nucleotides read TGTGCCATCAGTGATCTGACTAGCGGGAGGGACTACGAGCAGTACTTC. Its translation: CAISDLTSGRDYEQYF.

Comment on this clone: Mismatch with germline at one junction end may stem from a read error. This chain connects TRBV27 to TRBJ2-7; perhaps TRBD2 as D (5 bases). Germline-derived CDR1 and CDR2 are MNHEY and SMNVEV (reference sequence). This CDR3 has 8 amino acids. CDR3 residues: CASSLRDF. CDR3 bases: TGTGCCAGCAGTTTGAGGGACTTC.

This chain connects TRBV7-2 to TRBJ1-1; possibly TRBD1 for D (5 bases). CDR1 and CDR2 (germline): SGHTA, FQGNSA. V was cut by 3 bases and J by 4 bases, with 9 bases left in between. There are 13 residues in the CDR3. The CDR3 sequence: CASSFAGGTEAFF. As DNA, the CDR3 is TGTGCCAGCAGCTTCGCCGGGGGCACTGAAGCTTTCTTT.